The 23 T cell receptor beta chains in this list originate from one sample, sequenced in a study of vaccination and CD4 T cells after COVID-19. Treatment defined: roughly 11-day PBMC culture with coronavirus spike peptide pools or control peptides (ViraFEST assay). Their antigen targets remain unknown. The Oncomine TCR Beta short-read assay was applied to DNA of cultured CD4+ T cells. One entry per CDR3 protein, called by TCRdb with MiXCR from the PCR reads. Of about 4,800 distinct CDR3 sequences detected, roughly 78% appear once; the ten largest clones hold under 20%. Sequenced material: CD4+ T cells from blood, cultured in vitro. These receptors originate from a human donor who had recovered from COVID-19.

The chain has TRBV15 and TRBJ1-2; D is perhaps TRBD1 (5 bases). Germline V lookup: CDR1 LNHNV, CDR2 YYDKDF (reference sequence). The CDR3 runs to 13 residues. V lost 1 base and J lost 4, with 7 bases in between. Here the CDR3 reads CATSRGGAYGYTF. Written as DNA, the CDR3 is TGTGCCACCAGCAGAGGAGGGGCCTATGGCTACACCTTC.

The chain uses TRBV12-3 or TRBV12-4 and TRBJ1-6, with D possibly TRBD1 on 5 matching bases. This CDR3 is 14 amino acids long. V lost 5 bases and J 14 bases, leaving 19 bases between the germline ends. Written as DNA, the CDR3 is TGTGCCAGCAGTCCTTCTGGGACCCTCGGCACCCTCCACTTT. Protein sequence: CASSPSGTLGTLHF.

The CDR3 nucleotides read TGCAGTGCTAGAGATGAAGGGAACTCTGCGGCTTTCTTT. It translates to CSARDEGNSAAFF. The chain links TRBV20-1 to TRBJ1-1; D is ambiguous. The CDR3 contains 13 residues. The ends were cut back, 0 bases at V and 11 bases at J, with 16 bases in the middle. Germline CDR1 and CDR2: DFQATT and SNEGSKA (reference sequence).

The V gene is TRBV4-3, the J gene TRBJ1-5; no reliable D call. The ends were cut back, 0 bases at V and 7 bases at J, with 7 bases in the middle. Germline CDR1 LGHNA, CDR2 YSLEER. This CDR3 spans 13 amino acids. This chain's CDR3 is CASSQENGQPQHF. CDR3 DNA sequence: TGCGCCAGCAGCCAAGAAAACGGGCAGCCCCAGCATTTT.

V usage is TRBV20-1 and J usage is TRBJ2-7, with 8 bases lining up with TRBD2. Looked up from germline, CDR1 is DFQATT and CDR2 is SNEGSKA (reference sequence). The V segment lost 7 bases and the J segment 1 base; nucleotides outside the gene matches: 9. This CDR3 has 14 amino acids. DNA of the CDR3: TGCAGTGGGGCCGCGGGGGGCCTATCCTACGAGCAGTACTTC. Translating gives CSGAAGGLSYEQYF.

The chain carries TRBV6-1 and TRBJ1-5; tentatively, D is TRBD1 (6 bases). There are 13 residues in the CDR3. CDR1 and CDR2 (germline): MNHNS, SASEGT. The V end lost 6 bases, the J end lost 7 bases, and 13 bases lay between the germline ends. The CDR3: CASSPRGGQPQHF. DNA of the CDR3: TGTGCCAGCAGCCCCAGGGGAGGGCAGCCCCAGCATTTT.

V usage is TRBV6-1 and J usage is TRBJ1-2, with TRBD1 matching over 9 bases. Germline CDR1 reads MNHNS; CDR2 reads SASEGT. V dropped 4 bases and J dropped 4; count of bases not matched to a gene: 7. This CDR3 is built from 15 residues. The CDR3 here is CASSANRGHSYGYTF. The CDR3 region has the DNA TGTGCCAGCAGTGCAAACAGGGGGCACAGCTATGGCTACACCTTC.

V usage is TRBV12-3 or TRBV12-4 and J usage is TRBJ1-5; D is possibly TRBD1 (5 bases). Trimming pared 3 bases from V and 10 bases from J, leaving 7 bases between. The CDR3 is 11 residues long. CDR3 DNA: TGTGCCAGCAGTTTTGGGGGACCCCAGCATTTT. Residues: CASSFGGPQHF.

The chain combines TRBV4-2 with TRBJ1-2, with D perhaps matching TRBD1 (5 bases). Trimming shortened V by 3 bases and J by 5 bases, and 16 bases separated the two germline ends. CDR1 and CDR2 (germline): LGHNA, YNFKEQ. The CDR3 runs 15 residues. This CDR3 is CASSQGTIAPYGYTF. DNA for the CDR3: TGTGCCAGCAGCCAGGGGACGATTGCCCCTTATGGCTACACCTTC.

The rearrangement uses TRBV29-1 and TRBJ2-6; D unresolved. This CDR3 has 13 residues. CDR1 is SQVTM, CDR2 ANQGSEA, per germline. The V gene lost 6 bases and the J gene lost 2 bases, with 8 bases spanning the gap. The DNA for the CDR3 is TGCAGCGTATATAGGGCTGGGGCCAACGTCCTGACTTTC. It yields the protein CSVYRAGANVLTF. The full variable domain, completed using reference TRBV29-1 and TRBJ2-6, is SAVISQKPSRDICQRGTSLTIQCQVDSQVTMMFWYRQQPGQSLTLIATANQGSEATYESGFVIDKFPISRPNLTFSTLTVSNMSPEDSSIYLCSVYRAGANVLTFGAGSRLTVL.

In the case of this clonotype: A much larger clone lies a single base off, so this may be a read error. CDR3 in DNA: TGTACCAGCAGTTACGCGGGGAGCTACTCTGGAAACACCATATATTTT. This translates into CTSSYAGSYSGNTIYF. The V call is TRBV6-5, the J call TRBJ1-3, with D unclear. The germline gives CDR1 MNHEY, CDR2 SVGAGI. This CDR3 is 16 amino acids long.

This clonotype was counted only a few times. The chain links TRBV6-1 to TRBJ1-2; D unresolved. This CDR3 comprises 11 residues. The germline gives CDR1 MNHNS, CDR2 SASEGT. The V and J ends lost 6 bases and 3 bases respectively, with 5 bases between them. DNA for the CDR3: TGTGCCAGCAGCCGAGACTATGGCTACACCTTC. Protein: CASSRDYGYTF.

This rearrangement joins TRBV20-1 to TRBJ1-5; 7 positions match TRBD1. From germline, CDR1 is DFQATT and CDR2 SNEGSKA (reference sequence). The CDR3 sequence is 16 residues long. V shed 3 bases and J 0 bases; nucleotides not matched to a gene: 8. CDR3 sequence (DNA): TGCAGTGCTAGCAAAGGGACAGCTTATAGCAATCAGCCCCAGCATTTT. Translated: CSASKGTAYSNQPQHF.

The chain carries TRBV4-2 and TRBJ1-5; D call uncertain. V dropped 11 bases and J dropped 0 bases, with 20 bases sitting between them. Germline V lookup: CDR1 LGHNA, CDR2 YNFKEQ. The CDR3 has 16 residues. The CDR3 sequence: CAGVHSVLYSNQPQHF. The CDR3 DNA reads as TGTGCCGGAGTACACAGCGTCCTCTATAGCAATCAGCCCCAGCATTTT.

J is TRBJ1-1 and V is TRBV6-1; no clear D gene. This CDR3 comprises 14 residues. CDR1 and CDR2 from the germline V gene are MNHNS and SASEGT. V dropped 6 bases and J dropped 0 bases, with 11 bases sitting between them. CDR3 residues: CASRDFGMNTEAFF. The CDR3, as DNA: TGTGCCAGCAGGGACTTTGGCATGAACACTGAAGCTTTCTTT.

CDR3 nucleotide sequence: TGTGCCAGCAGTTATACGGGACAGATGAACACTGAAGCTTTCTTT. This encodes CASSYTGQMNTEAFF. The chain couples TRBV6-2 or TRBV6-3 to TRBJ1-1; 7 bases line up with TRBD1. V trimming: 3 bases; J trimming: 0 bases; junction bases outside the gene matches: 4. This CDR3 spans 15 amino acids. CDR1 is MNHEY, CDR2 SVGEGT, per germline.

This rearrangement joins TRBV6-1 to TRBJ1-5; TRBD1 is a possible D gene (6 bases). The V end was cut by 5 bases, the J end by 6 bases, with 14 bases between. CDR3 size: 14 residues. Looked up from germline, CDR1 is MNHNS and CDR2 is SASEGT. Here the CDR3 reads CASSRSGAGQPQHF. CDR3 DNA sequence: TGTGCCAGCAGTCGGTCAGGGGCGGGTCAGCCCCAGCATTTT.

The V gene is TRBV7-8, the J gene TRBJ1-1; a possible D gene is TRBD1 (5 bases). The germline gives CDR1 SGHVS, CDR2 FQNEAQ. The ends were cut back, 4 bases at V and 0 bases at J, with 12 bases in the middle. The CDR3 spans 15 residues. The CDR3 sequence: CASSSLGGVNTEAFF. CDR3 DNA: TGTGCCAGCAGCTCCCTCGGAGGGGTGAACACTGAAGCTTTCTTT.

The V call is TRBV20-1, the J call TRBJ2-1, with a possible D match to TRBD1 (6 bases). The CDR3 is 15 amino acids. Trimming left V 3 bases short and J 6 bases short, with 18 bases between. CDR1 and CDR2 (germline): DFQATT, SNEGSKA (reference sequence). The CDR3 loop reads CSASRGPLLGNEQFF. The CDR3 nucleotides read TGCAGTGCTAGCAGGGGCCCTCTCTTGGGCAATGAGCAGTTCTTC.

This clonotype was seen only a few times. This rearrangement joins TRBV19 to TRBJ1-2; the match to TRBD1 covers 8 bases. CDR1 is LNHDA, CDR2 SQIVND, per germline (reference sequence). V shed 8 bases and J 3 bases; nucleotides not matched to a gene: 14. The CDR3 is 16 residues long. The CDR3 protein is CASRPQGQGLHYGYTF. The CDR3 DNA follows: TGTGCCAGTCGACCCCAAGGACAGGGATTACACTATGGCTACACCTTC.

The J gene is TRBJ1-5, the V gene TRBV10-3; D is unresolved. Germline V gene lookup returns CDR1 ENHRY and CDR2 SYGVKD. Between the trimmed V and J ends, which lost 4 bases and 0 bases, there was a span of 4 bases. The CDR3 totals 13 residues. This chain's CDR3 is CAISVDSNQPQHF. For the CDR3, the DNA is TGTGCCATCAGTGTAGATAGCAATCAGCCCCAGCATTTT.

J is TRBJ2-3 and V is TRBV6-5; 12 nucleotides agree with TRBD2. CDR3 length: 23 amino acids. V trimming: 2 bases; J trimming: 0 bases; junction bases outside the gene matches: 21. Germline CDR1 MNHEY, CDR2 SVGAGI. This chain's CDR3 is CASSYPLRLAGGQTSSSTDTQYF. CDR3 coding DNA: TGTGCCAGCAGTTACCCACTGCGTCTAGCGGGGGGGCAAACGAGCTCTAGCACAGATACGCAGTATTTT.

The rearrangement uses TRBV6-1 and TRBJ1-6; D remains ambiguous. The CDR3 covers 13 residues. The germline gives CDR1 MNHNS, CDR2 SASEGT. V lost 1 base and J lost 5, with 3 bases in between. The CDR3 region has the DNA TGTGCCAGCAGTGAAGGGCATAATTCACCCCTCCACTTT. Translating gives CASSEGHNSPLHF.